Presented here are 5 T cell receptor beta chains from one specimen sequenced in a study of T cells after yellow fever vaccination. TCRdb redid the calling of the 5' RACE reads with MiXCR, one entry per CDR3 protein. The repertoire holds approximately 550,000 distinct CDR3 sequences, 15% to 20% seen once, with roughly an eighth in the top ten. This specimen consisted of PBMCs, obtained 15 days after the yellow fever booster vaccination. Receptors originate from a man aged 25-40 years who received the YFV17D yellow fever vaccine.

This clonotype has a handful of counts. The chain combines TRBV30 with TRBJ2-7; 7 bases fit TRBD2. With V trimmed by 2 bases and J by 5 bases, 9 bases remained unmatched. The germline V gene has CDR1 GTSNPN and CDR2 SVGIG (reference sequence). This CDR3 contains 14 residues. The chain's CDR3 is CAWSRGGRGDEQYF. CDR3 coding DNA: TGTGCCTGGAGTCGGGGCGGGAGAGGGGACGAGCAGTACTTC.

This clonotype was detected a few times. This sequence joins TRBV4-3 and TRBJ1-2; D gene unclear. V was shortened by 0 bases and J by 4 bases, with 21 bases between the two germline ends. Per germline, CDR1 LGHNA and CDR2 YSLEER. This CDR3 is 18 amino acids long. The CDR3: CASSQDVRVTRGGYGYTF. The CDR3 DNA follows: TGCGCCAGCAGCCAAGACGTCCGGGTCACCCGCGGAGGCTATGGCTACACCTTC.

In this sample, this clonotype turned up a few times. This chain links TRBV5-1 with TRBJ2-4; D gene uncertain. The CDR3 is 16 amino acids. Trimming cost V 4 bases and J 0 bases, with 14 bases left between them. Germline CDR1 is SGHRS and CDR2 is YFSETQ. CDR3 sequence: CASSAFGLLAKNIQYF. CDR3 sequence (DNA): TGCGCCAGCAGCGCGTTTGGGCTACTAGCCAAAAACATTCAGTACTTC.

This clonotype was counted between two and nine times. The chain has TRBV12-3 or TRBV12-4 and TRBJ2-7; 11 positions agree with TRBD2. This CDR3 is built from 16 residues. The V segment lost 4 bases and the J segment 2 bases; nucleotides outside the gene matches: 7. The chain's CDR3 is CASSSSLTSGTYEQYF. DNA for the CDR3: TGTGCCAGCAGTTCAAGTCTGACTAGCGGGACCTACGAGCAGTACTTC.

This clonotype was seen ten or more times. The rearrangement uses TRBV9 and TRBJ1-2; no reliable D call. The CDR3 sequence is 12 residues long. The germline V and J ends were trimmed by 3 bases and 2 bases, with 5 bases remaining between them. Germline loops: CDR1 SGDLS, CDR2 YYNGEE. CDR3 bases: TGTGCCAGCAGCGAATACAACTATGGCTACACCTTC. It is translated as CASSEYNYGYTF.